This T cell receptor (beta chain) came from a study of control samples from healthy donors and cancer patients. Here immunoSEQ multiplex PCR was the method, and the copy in TCRdb shows in-frame clones only, minus some. The sample holds fewer than 130,000 clones; roughly 90% are singletons and the top ten take 3.5% to 4.5%. The V and J ends lost 2 bases and 10 bases respectively, with 12 bases between them. The CDR3 length is 13 residues. The specimen sequenced was PBMCs. The clonotype comes from a woman aged 60-75 years with lung cancer. The rearrangement uses TRBV12-3 or TRBV12-4 and TRBJ1-5, with D unresolved. The CDR3 loop reads CASSLLGIEPQHF. CDR3 bases: TGTGCCAGCAGTTTACTGGGAATAGAACCCCAGCATTTT.